What follows is one T cell receptor beta chain and its context. Germline-derived CDR1 and CDR2 are SGHTA and FQGTGA. There are 13 residues in the CDR3. The ends were cut back, 5 bases at V and 5 bases at J, with 12 bases in the middle. The record originates from a study of control samples from healthy donors and cancer patients. The method was immunoSEQ multiplex PCR; TCRdb's version includes in-frame clones alone and lacks a portion of them. The table lists 100,000 to 150,000 clones, approximately 90% of them singletons, with 2% to 3% in the top ten. This clonotype originated in a man in his forties or fifties in good health. This rearrangement joins TRBV7-3 to TRBJ2-5; D is unresolved. The sequenced sample consisted of blood. The CDR3 loop is CASSPSTSETQYF. CDR3 DNA sequence: TGTGCCAGCAGCCCCTCCACGTCCGAGACCCAGTACTTC.